The TCR beta chain described here comes from a study of cytomegalovirus exposure and HLA in healthy donors. The PCR had 60 Vbeta and 13 Jbeta primers. Profiling relied on immunoSEQ multiplex PCR, and the TCRdb table lists in-frame clones only, not all of them. The sample has about 190,000 clones, about four fifths seen once; the top ten hold approximately 4.8%. Trimming removed 2 bases at V and 6 bases at J, with 8 bases between. CDR3 length equals 13 residues. Per the germline V gene, CDR1 is LNHDA and CDR2 is SQIVND (reference sequence). Overall study results and limits: Three CMV-associated chains proved CMV antigen-specific in vitro.

Remarks on this clone: Its matching antigen is unknown. The same CDR3 also results from other DNA sequences found in this sample.

The rearrangement links TRBV19 to TRBJ1-5; possible D gene TRBD1, 5 bases. This TCR was sampled from a man aged 25-45 years in good health and CMV-seropositive. The specimen sequenced was PBMCs. The DNA for the CDR3 is TGTGCCAGTAGTATACAGGGTCCTCAGCCCCAGCATTTT. Translated, it gives CASSIQGPQPQHF.